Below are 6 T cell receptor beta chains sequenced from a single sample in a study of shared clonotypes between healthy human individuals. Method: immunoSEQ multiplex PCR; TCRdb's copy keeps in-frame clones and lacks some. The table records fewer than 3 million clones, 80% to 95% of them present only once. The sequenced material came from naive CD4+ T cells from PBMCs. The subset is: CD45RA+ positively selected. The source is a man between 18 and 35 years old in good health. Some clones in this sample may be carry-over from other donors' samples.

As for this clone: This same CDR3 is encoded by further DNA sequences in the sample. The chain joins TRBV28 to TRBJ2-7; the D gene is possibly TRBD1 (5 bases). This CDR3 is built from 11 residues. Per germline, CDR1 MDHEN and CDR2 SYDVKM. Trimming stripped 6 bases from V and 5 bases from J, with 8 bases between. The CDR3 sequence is CASSLTDEQYF. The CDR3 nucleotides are TGTGCCAGCAGCTTGACAGACGAGCAGTACTTC.

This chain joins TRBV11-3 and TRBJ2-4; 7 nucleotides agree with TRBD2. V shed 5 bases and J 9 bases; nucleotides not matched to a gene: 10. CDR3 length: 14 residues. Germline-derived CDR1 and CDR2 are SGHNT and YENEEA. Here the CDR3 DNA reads TGTGCCAGCAGCCCCTCGGGGGGTAAGGGCATTCAGTACTTC. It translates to CASSPSGGKGIQYF.

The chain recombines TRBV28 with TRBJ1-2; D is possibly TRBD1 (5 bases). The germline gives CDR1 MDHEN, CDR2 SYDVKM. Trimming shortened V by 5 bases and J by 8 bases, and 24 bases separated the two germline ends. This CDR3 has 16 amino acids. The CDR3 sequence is CASSPPWAGPRFGYTF. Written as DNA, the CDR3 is TGTGCCAGCAGTCCACCCTGGGCAGGGCCAAGGTTCGGCTACACCTTC.

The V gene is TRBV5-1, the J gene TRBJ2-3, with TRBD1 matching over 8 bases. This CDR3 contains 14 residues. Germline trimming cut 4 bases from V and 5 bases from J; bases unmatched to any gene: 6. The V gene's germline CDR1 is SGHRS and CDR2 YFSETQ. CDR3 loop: CASSKTGAEDTQYF. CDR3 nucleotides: TGCGCCAGCAGCAAGACAGGGGCCGAAGATACGCAGTATTTT.

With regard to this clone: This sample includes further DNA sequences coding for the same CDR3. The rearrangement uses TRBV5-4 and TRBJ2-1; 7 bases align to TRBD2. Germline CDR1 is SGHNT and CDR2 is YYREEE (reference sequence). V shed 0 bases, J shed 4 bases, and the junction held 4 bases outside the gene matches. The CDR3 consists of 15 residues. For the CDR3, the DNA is TGTGCCAGCAGCTTGGCAGCGGGACTATACAATGAGCAGTTCTTC. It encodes CASSLAAGLYNEQFF.

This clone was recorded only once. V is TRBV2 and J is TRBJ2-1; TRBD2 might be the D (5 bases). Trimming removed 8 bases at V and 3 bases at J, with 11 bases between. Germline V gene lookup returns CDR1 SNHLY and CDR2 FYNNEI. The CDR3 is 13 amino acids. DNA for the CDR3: TGTGCCAGCTTAGGACTGGTCTACAATGAGCAGTTCTTC. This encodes CASLGLVYNEQFF.